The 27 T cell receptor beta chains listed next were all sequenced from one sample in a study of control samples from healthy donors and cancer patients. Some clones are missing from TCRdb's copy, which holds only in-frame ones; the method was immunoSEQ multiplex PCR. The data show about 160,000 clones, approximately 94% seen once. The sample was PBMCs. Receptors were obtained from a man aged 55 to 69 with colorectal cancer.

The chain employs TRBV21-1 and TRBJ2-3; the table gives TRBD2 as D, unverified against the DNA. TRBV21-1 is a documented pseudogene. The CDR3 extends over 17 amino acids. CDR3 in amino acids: CASSSTLARPRTDTQYF. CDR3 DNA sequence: TGTGCCAGCAGCTCTACCTTAGCGCGTCCACGCACAGATACGCAGTATTTT.

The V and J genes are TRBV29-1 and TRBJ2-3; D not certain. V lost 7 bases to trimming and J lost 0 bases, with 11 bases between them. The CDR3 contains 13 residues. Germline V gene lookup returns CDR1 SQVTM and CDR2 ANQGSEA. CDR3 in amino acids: CSAHHDSTDTQYF. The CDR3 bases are TGCAGCGCCCACCACGACAGCACAGATACGCAGTATTTT.

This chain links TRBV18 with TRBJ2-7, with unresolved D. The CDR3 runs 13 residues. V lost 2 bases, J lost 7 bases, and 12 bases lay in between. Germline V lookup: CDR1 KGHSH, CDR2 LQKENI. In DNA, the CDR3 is TGTGCCAGCTCACCAGGTACCAGAAGAGAGCAGTACTTC. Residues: CASSPGTRREQYF.

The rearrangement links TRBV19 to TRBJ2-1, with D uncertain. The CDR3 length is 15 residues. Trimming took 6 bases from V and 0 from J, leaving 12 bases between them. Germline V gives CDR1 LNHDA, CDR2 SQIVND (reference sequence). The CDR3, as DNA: TGTGCCAGTAGCCCCGACTGGAGCTCCTACAATGAGCAGTTCTTC. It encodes CASSPDWSSYNEQFF.

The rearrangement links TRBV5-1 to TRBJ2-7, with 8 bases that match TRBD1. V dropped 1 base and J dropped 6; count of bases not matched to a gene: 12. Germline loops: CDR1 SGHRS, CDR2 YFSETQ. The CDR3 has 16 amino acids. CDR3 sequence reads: CASSLSTGQALVEQYF. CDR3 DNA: TGCGCCAGCAGCTTGAGCACGGGACAGGCCCTCGTCGAGCAGTACTTC. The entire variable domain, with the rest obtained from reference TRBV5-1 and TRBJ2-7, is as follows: KAGVTQTPRYLIKTRGQQVTLSCSPISGHRSVSWYQQTPGQGLQFLFEYFSETQRNKGNFPGRFSGRQFSNSRSEMNVSTLELGDSALYLCASSLSTGQALVEQYFGPGTRLTVT.

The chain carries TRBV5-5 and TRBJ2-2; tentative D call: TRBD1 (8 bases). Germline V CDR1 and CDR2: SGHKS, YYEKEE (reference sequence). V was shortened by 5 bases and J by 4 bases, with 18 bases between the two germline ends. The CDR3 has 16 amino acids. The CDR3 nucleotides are TGTGCCAGCAGGAAGAGCGGGGACAGGATCACCGGGGAGCTGTTTTTT. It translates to CASRKSGDRITGELFF.

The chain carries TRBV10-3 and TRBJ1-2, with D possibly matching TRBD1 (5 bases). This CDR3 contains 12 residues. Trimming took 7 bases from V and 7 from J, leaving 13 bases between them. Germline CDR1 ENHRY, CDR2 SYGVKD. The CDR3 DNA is TGTGCCATCAATATAGGGGACTCTGGCTACACCTTC. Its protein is CAINIGDSGYTF.

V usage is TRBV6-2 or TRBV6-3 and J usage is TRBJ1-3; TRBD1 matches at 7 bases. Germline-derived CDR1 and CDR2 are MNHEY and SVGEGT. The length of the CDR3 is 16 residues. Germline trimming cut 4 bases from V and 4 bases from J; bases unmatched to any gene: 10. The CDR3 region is CASSLMTGSGGNTIYF. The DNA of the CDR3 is TGTGCCAGCAGTTTGATGACAGGGTCGGGCGGAAACACCATATATTTT.

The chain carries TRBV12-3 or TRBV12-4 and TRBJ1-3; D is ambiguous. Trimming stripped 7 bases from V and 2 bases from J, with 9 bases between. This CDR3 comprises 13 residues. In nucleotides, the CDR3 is TGTGCCAGCACCCGTGGGGCTGGAAACACCATATATTTT. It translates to CASTRGAGNTIYF.

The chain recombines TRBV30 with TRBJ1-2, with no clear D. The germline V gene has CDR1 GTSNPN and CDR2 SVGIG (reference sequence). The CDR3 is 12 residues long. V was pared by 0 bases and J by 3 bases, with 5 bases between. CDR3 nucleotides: TGTGCCTGGAGTGTACAAGACTATGGCTACACCTTC. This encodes CAWSVQDYGYTF.

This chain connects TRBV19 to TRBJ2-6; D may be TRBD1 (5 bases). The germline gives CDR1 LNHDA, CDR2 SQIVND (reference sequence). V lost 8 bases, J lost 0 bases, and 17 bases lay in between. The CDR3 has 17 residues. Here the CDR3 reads CASALDRPGSGANVLTF. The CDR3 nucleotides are TGTGCCAGTGCCCTCGACAGACCCGGCTCTGGGGCCAACGTCCTGACTTTC.

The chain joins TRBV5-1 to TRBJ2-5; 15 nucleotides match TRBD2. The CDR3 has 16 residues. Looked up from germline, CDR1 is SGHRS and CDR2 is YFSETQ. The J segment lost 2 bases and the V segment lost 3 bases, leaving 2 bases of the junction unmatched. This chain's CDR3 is CASSSGTSGGQETQYF. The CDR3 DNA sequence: TGCGCCAGCAGCTCGGGGACTAGCGGGGGGCAAGAGACCCAGTACTTC.

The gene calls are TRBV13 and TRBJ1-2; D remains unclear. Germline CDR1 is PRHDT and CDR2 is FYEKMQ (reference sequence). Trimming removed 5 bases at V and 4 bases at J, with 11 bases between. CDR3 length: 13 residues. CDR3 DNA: TGTGCCAGCAGCCCCCGGCGGCCCTATGGCTACACCTTC. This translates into CASSPRRPYGYTF.

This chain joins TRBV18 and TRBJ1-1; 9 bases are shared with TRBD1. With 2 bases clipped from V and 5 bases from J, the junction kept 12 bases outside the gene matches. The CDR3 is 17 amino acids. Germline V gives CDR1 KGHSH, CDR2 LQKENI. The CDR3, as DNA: TGTGCCAGCTCACCAGGGACAGGGAGGGCCTCGGGTACTGAAGCTTTCTTT. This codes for CASSPGTGRASGTEAFF.

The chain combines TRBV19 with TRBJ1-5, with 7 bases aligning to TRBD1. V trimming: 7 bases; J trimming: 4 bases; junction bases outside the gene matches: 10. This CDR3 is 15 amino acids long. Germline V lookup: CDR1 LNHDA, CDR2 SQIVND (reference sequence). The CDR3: CASTYSGTENQPQHF. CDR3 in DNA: TGTGCCAGTACCTACTCCGGGACAGAGAATCAGCCCCAGCATTTT.

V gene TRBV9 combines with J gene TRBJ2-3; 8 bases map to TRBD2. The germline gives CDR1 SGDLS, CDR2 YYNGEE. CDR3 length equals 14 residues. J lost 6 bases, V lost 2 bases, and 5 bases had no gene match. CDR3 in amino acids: CASSVGLASDTQYF. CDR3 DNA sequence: TGTGCCAGCAGCGTCGGACTAGCTTCGGATACGCAGTATTTT.

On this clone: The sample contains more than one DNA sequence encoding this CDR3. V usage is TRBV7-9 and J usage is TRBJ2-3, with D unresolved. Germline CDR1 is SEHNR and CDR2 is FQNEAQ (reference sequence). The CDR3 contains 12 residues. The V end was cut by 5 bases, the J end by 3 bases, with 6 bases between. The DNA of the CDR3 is TGTGCCAGCAGCCTAAGTACAGATACGCAGTATTTT. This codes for CASSLSTDTQYF.

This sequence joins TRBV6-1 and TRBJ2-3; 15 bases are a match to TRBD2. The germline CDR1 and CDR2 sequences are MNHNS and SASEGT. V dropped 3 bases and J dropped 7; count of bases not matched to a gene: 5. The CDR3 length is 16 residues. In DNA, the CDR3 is TGTGCCAGCAGTGATGGACTAGCGGGGGGGTATAATACGCAGTATTTT. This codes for CASSDGLAGGYNTQYF.

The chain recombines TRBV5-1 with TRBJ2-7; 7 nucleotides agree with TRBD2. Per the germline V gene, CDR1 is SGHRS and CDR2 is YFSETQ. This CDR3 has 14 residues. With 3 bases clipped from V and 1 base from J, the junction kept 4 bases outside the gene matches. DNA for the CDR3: TGCGCCAGCAGCTCAAGCGGGGAATCCTACGAGCAGTACTTC. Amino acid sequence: CASSSSGESYEQYF.

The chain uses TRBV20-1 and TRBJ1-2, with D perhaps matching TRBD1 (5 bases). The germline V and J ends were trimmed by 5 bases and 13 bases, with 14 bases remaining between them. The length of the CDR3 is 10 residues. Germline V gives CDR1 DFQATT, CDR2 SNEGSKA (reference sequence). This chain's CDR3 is CSAFQGFFTF. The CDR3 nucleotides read TGCAGTGCTTTTCAGGGATTCTTCACCTTC.

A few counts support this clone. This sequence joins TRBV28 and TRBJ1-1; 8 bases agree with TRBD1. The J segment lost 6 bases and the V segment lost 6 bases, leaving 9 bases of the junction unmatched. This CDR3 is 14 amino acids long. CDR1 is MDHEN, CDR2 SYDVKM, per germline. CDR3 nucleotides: TGTGCCAGCAGGCGCCCGACAGGGGTCCCTGAAGCTTTCTTT. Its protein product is CASRRPTGVPEAFF.

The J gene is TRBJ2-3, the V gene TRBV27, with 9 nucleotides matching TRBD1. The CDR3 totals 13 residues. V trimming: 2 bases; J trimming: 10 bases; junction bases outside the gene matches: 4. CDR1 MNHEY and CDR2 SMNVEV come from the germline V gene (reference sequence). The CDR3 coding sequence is TGTGCCAGCAGTTTAAGCCGGACAGGGGCGCAGTATTTT. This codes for CASSLSRTGAQYF.

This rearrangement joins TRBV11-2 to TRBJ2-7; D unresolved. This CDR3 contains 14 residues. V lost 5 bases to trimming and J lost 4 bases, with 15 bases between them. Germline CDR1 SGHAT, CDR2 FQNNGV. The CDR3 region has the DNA TGTGCCAGCAGCCCTTACCCAAGGGATTACGAGCAGTACTTC. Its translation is CASSPYPRDYEQYF.

The CDR3 DNA reads as TGTGCCAGCAGCGGCAGACAGGGGTACGAGCAGTACTTC. Protein product: CASSGRQGYEQYF. The chain combines TRBV7-2 with TRBJ2-7, with 8 bases identical to TRBD1. V lost 5 bases, J lost 4 bases, and 4 bases stayed unmatched. Germline CDR1 reads SGHTA; CDR2 reads FQGNSA. There are 13 residues in the CDR3.

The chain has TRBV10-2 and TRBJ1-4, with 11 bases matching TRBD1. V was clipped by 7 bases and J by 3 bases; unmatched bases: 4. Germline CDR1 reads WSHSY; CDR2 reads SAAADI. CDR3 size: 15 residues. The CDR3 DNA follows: TGCGCCAGCACCGAGGGACAGGGGGCTAATGAAAAACTGTTTTTT. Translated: CASTEGQGANEKLFF.

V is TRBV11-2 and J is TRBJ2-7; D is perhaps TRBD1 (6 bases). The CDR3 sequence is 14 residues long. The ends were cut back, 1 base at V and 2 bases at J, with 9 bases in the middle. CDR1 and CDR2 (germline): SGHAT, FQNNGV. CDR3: CASSLGSGAYEQYF. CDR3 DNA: TGTGCCAGCAGCTTAGGGTCAGGGGCCTACGAGCAGTACTTC.

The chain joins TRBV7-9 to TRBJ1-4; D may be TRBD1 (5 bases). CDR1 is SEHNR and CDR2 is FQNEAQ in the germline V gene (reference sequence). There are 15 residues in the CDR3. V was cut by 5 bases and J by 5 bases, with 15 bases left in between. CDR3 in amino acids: CASSVDGTSNEKLFF. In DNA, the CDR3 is TGTGCCAGCAGCGTAGACGGGACTTCGAATGAAAAACTGTTTTTT.